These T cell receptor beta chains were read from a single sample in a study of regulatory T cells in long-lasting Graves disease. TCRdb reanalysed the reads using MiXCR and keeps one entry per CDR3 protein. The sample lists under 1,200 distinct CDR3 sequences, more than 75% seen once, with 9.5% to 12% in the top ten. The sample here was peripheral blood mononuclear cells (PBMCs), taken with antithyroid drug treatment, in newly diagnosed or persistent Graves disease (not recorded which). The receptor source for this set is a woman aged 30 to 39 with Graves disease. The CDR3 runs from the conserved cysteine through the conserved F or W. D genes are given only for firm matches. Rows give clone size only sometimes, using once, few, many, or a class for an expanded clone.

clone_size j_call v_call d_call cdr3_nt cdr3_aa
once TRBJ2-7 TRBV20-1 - TGCAGTGCTAGAGTAACCCGGGGGAGGGAGCAGTACTTC CSARVTRGREQYF
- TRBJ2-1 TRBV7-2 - TGTGCCAGCAGCTTAATCCCACAGGGAGTAGGGAACAATGAGCAGTTCTTC CASSLIPQGVGNNEQFF
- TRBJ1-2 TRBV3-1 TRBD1 TGTGCCAGCAGCGCGGGGACAGGGGTCGACTATGGCTACACCTTC CASSAGTGVDYGYTF
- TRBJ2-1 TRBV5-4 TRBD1 TGTGCCAGCAGCTTGAGTGGGACAGGGTATTTGAATGAGCAGTTCTTC CASSLSGTGYLNEQFF
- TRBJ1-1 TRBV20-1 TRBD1 TGCAGTGCTCTCCGGGACAGTCGTGAAGCTTTCTTT CSALRDSREAFF
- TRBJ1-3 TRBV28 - TGTGCCAGCAGTTTATTGCTTGCAGACACTGGAAACACCATATATTTT CASSLLLADTGNTIYF
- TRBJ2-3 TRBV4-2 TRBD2 TGTGCCAGCAGCACCGGGACTAGCGGGAGCACAGATACGCAGTATTTT CASSTGTSGSTDTQYF
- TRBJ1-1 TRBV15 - TGTGCCACCAATAACAGGGATGACACTGAAGCTTTCTTT CATNNRDDTEAFF
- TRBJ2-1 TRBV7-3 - TGTGCCAGCAGCTTATGGGTGGGAGGTTTGAGATACAATGAGCAGTTCTTC CASSLWVGGLRYNEQFF
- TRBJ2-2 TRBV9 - TGTGCCAGCAGCGTAGCTACGGGATGGGACACCGGGGAGCTGTTTTTT CASSVATGWDTGELFF
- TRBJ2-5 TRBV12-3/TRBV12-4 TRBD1 TGTGCCAGCAGTTCGGCTCAGACAGGGTTTGAGACCCAGTACTTC CASSSAQTGFETQYF
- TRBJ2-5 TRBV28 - TGTGCCAGCAGTCGGGGCGGGACTGGACGATACCAAGAGACCCAGTACTTC CASSRGGTGRYQETQYF
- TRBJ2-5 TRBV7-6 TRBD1 TGTGCCAGCAGCTGGACAGGGTACCAAGAGACCCAGTACTTC CASSWTGYQETQYF
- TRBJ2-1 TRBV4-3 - TGCGCCAGCAGCCAAGATTCAGGTTTCAGCTCCTACAATGAGCAGTTCTTC CASSQDSGFSSYNEQFF
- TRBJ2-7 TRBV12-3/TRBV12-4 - TGTGCCAGCAGTTTCTCGGACCGCAGCTACGAGCAGTACTTC CASSFSDRSYEQYF
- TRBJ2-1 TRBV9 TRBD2 TGTGCCAGCAGCGTAGCTGCGGGACTAGCGGGAGATGAGCAGTTCTTC CASSVAAGLAGDEQFF
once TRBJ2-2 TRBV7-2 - TGTGCCAGCAGCTTAGGGACTACCACCGGGGAGCTGTTTTTT CASSLGTTTGELFF
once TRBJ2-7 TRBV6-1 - TGTGCCAGCAGTAATCAGGGTGGATACGAGCAGTACTTC CASSNQGGYEQYF
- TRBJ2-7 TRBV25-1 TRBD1 TGTGCCAGCAGTCCTACGGGACAGACTTACACCTACGAGCAGTACTTC CASSPTGQTYTYEQYF
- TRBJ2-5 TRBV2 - TGTGCCAGCAACAGGTTGAGGCGGGAGACCCAGTACTTC CASNRLRRETQYF
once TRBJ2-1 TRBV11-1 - TGTGCCAGCAGCTTAAGCCTAGCTCTACAGGGTGAGCAGTTCTTC CASSLSLALQGEQFF
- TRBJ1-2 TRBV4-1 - TGCGCCAGCAGCCAAGGAAAAGATTACTATGGCTACACCTTC CASSQGKDYYGYTF
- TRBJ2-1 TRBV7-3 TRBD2 TGTGCCAGCAGCTTAACGCCCGGGGGGGAGCAGTTCTTC CASSLTPGGEQFF
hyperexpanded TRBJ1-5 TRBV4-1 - TGCGCCAGCAGCCATTTGGAGGGAGGCAATCAGCCCCAGCATTTT CASSHLEGGNQPQHF